Following are 13 T cell receptor beta chains from one sample sequenced in a study of tumor-infiltrating lymphocytes in primary liver carcinoma. Unsorted bulk tissue of about 18-34 mg yielded co-extracted RNA and DNA. The researchers produced TCR beta cDNA from approximately 540 ng total RNA with a constant-region primer. Three nested multiplex PCR rounds, a slightly modified ARM-PCR, produced the libraries for TCR beta. A C-beta reverse primer and TRBV1-TRBV30 forward primers served in each of the first two PCR rounds, at 10 cycles apiece. A single record per CDR3 protein comes from TCRdb applying MiXCR to the multiplex PCR reads. Here the sample spans roughly 100,000 distinct CDR3 sequences, roughly 80% being singletons. Sequenced sample: liver tumor tissue from sampling region 3. Subset: tumor region T3, left-lateral pole. The receptors were sampled from a man aged 35 to 55 with primary liver carcinoma and hepatitis B virus infection.

A few counts support this clonotype. The junction differs from germline at one of its ends, possibly a read error. This chain links TRBV29-1 with TRBJ2-5; D is uncertain. The germline V gene encodes CDR1 SQVTM and CDR2 ANQGSEA. This CDR3 comprises 13 residues. The DNA for the CDR3 is TGCAGCGTTGAAGTCCCCAAACAAGAAACCCAGTACTTC. It is translated as CSVEVPKQETQYF.

About this clonotype itself: One junction end does not reproduce the germline sequence, and a read error may be involved. The rearrangement joins TRBV11-2 to TRBJ1-5, with a weak D call TRBD1 (6 bases). The CDR3 sequence is 16 residues long. CDR1 and CDR2 from the germline V gene are SGHAT and FQNNGV. For the CDR3, the DNA is TGTGCTAGCAGCTCAGGGGACACGGGTTGGGCTCAGCCCCAGCATTTT. This translates into CASSSGDTGWAQPQHF.

Turning to this clonotype: Relative to the germline gene, one junction end is altered; a read error may explain this. The chain employs TRBV4-1 and TRBJ1-1; tentative D call: TRBD1 (5 bases). Germline V gene sequence: CDR1 MGHRA, CDR2 YSYEKL. CDR3 length: 14 amino acids. CDR3 region: CAISRGVANTEALF. The CDR3 nucleotides are TGCGCCATCAGCCGGGGGGTGGCTAACACTGAAGCTCTCTTT.

The chain has TRBV12-3 or TRBV12-4 and TRBJ2-2; D gene uncertain. The V end lost 7 bases, the J end lost 4 bases, and 19 bases lay between the germline ends. This CDR3 contains 16 residues. The CDR3 spells CASTPHLGSVTGELFF. As DNA, the CDR3 is TGTGCCAGCACCCCACACCTAGGCTCAGTCACCGGGGAGCTGTTTTTT.

As to this clonotype: A much more abundant neighbour one base away suggests this may be a read error. This chain uses TRBV2 with TRBJ1-6, with D possibly being TRBD1 (5 bases). CDR3 size: 14 residues. Per germline, CDR1 SNHLY and CDR2 FYNNEI. The CDR3 DNA reads TGTGCCAGCAGTGAACGGACAAGGAATTCACCCCTCCAATTT. Translation: CASSERTRNSPLQF. Complete variable domain (other parts from reference TRBV2 and TRBJ1-6): EPEVTQTPSHQVTQMGQEVILRCVPISNHLYFYWYRQILGQKVEFLVSFYNNEISEKSEIFDDQFSVERPDGSNFTLKIRSTKLEDSAMYFCASSERTRNSPLQFGNGTRLTVT.

There are many counts of this clonotype. A much larger clone differs by one base, so this may be a read error. The chain recombines TRBV14 with TRBJ1-1; 8 bases match TRBD1. CDR1 is SGHDN and CDR2 is FVKESK in the germline V gene. The CDR3 spans 16 residues. CDR3 sequence: CASSRGQERMNTEALF. The CDR3 bases are TGTGCCAGCAGCCGGGGACAGGAGAGAATGAACACTGAAGCTCTCTTT.

This chain uses TRBV6-4 with TRBJ2-2; 9 bases map to TRBD1. Germline CDR1 and CDR2: MRHNA and SNTAGT. Losses at the gene ends were 2 bases for V and 10 bases for J; bases not matched to a gene: 5. This CDR3 is 14 amino acids long. The CDR3 region has the DNA TGTGCCAGCAGTGACGTACAGGGGGCCGTGGAGCTGTTTTTT. Encoded protein: CASSDVQGAVELFF.

V usage is TRBV20-1 and J usage is TRBJ2-1, with TRBD2 matching 11 bases. The V gene's germline CDR1 is DFQATT and CDR2 SNEGSKA (reference sequence). J lost 5 bases, V lost 6 bases, and 9 bases had no gene match. The CDR3 length is 15 residues. The CDR3 coding sequence is TGCAGTGCCCGGACCGGGACTAGCGGTAACAATGAGCAGTTCTTC. Its translation is CSARTGTSGNNEQFF.

V and J are TRBV4-1 and TRBJ1-1, with D perhaps TRBD1 (5 bases). Germline loops: CDR1 MGHRA, CDR2 YSYEKL. The V end lost 0 bases, the J end lost 4 bases, and 15 bases lay between the germline ends. This CDR3 region has 16 residues. CDR3 coding DNA: TGCGCCAGCAGCCAAGATTTGGGGGTACAGAGCACTGAAGCTTTCTTT. It translates to CASSQDLGVQSTEAFF.

In its sample, this clonotype was seen many times. The rearrangement uses TRBV28 and TRBJ2-1; 12 bases match TRBD2. The CDR3 has 16 residues. Germline-derived CDR1 and CDR2 are MDHEN and SYDVKM. Trimming took 4 bases from V and 6 from J; bases not matched to a gene: 7. The CDR3 loop reads CASSSPTSGSFNEQFF. In DNA, the CDR3 is TGTGCCAGCAGTTCCCCGACTAGCGGGAGTTTCAATGAGCAGTTCTTC.

Notes on this clonotype: This may be a read error, as it is one base from a much larger clone. The V gene is TRBV5-1, the J gene TRBJ2-1; D is perhaps TRBD2 (6 bases). The CDR3 covers 15 residues. Deletions cut 5 bases from V and 1 base from J, with 13 bases between. The germline V gene encodes CDR1 SGHRS and CDR2 YFSETQ. The CDR3 DNA reads TGCGCCAGCAGTCCTCTAGCGAAATCCTACAATGAGCAGTTCTTC. Amino acids: CASSPLAKSYNEQFF.

This clonotype was seen more than once but under ten times. This could be a read error, since a much larger clone is one nucleotide away. The chain uses TRBV25-1 and TRBJ1-6; D gene unclear. The CDR3 length is 13 residues. Germline assignment: CDR1 MGHDK and CDR2 SYGVNS. The CDR3 loop reads CASSEFFSSSLHF. The CDR3 nucleotides read TGTGCCAGCAGTGAATTCTTTAGTTCATCCCTCCACTTT.

Note on this clonotype: One end of the junction does not line up with germline, which may come from a read error. The CDR3 loop is CVSSHQGACAEAFF. CDR3 DNA: TGTGTCAGCAGTCATCAGGGGGCCTGCGCTGAAGCTTTCTTT. V and J are TRBV6-5 and TRBJ1-1, with 8 bases identical to TRBD1. Germline V gives CDR1 MNHEY, CDR2 SVGAGI. The CDR3 totals 14 residues.